The TCR beta chain described here comes from a study of cytomegalovirus exposure and HLA in healthy donors. The PCR contained 60 Vbeta and 13 Jbeta primers. Assay used: immunoSEQ multiplex PCR; TCRdb lists only in-frame clones, some missing. The sample carries roughly 80,000 clones, more than 75% recorded once. The junction had 11 bases not matched to a gene; V was cut back by 0 bases and J by 9 bases. The CDR3 is 17 amino acids. From germline, CDR1 is LGHNT and CDR2 FRNRAP. The TCR sequence derives from a male donor in good health and CMV-seropositive. The material sequenced was PBMCs. This chain joins TRBV12-5 and TRBJ2-1, with 10 bases aligning to TRBD1. The CDR3 here is CASGLVRQGAGSTEQFF. CDR3 bases: TGTGCTAGTGGTTTGGTTAGACAGGGGGCGGGTAGTACTGAGCAGTTCTTC.